The subject of this entry is one T cell receptor beta chain. The sample originates from a study of blood T cell repertoires in COVID-19. About the study: Sources were T cells, B-cell-depleted T cells, or PBMCs; the material itself was cDNA or gDNA.

Data came from immunoSEQ multiplex PCR; TCRdb stores just in-frame clones and leaves some out. The repertoire includes around 300,000 clones, 80% to 90% of them detected once, and over 2% sits in the top ten. In Cohort 3, a recovered donor had either two negative PCRs, clearance, or symptom resolution. The sequence came from a woman under 30 who had recovered from COVID-19. The sequenced material came from PBMCs or T cells enriched from blood (not recorded which).

CDR3 protein: CASSLVGGAYNEQFF. CDR3 coding DNA: TGCGCCAGCAGCTTGGTTGGGGGGGCCTACAATGAGCAGTTCTTC. The chain employs TRBV5-1 and TRBJ2-1; TRBD2 aligns across 7 bases. CDR1 and CDR2 (germline): SGHRS, YFSETQ. This CDR3 is built from 15 residues. V trimming: 0 bases; J trimming: 2 bases; junction bases outside the gene matches: 2.